The rows below give T cell receptor beta chains drawn from one sample of a study of blood T cell repertoires in COVID-19. Only in-frame clones appear in the TCRdb table, and some are missing; sequencing was by immunoSEQ multiplex PCR. The sample has roughly 210,000 clones, 88% seen once. Sequencing was performed on peripheral blood. The origin of the receptors is a man between 65 and 80 years old with acute or convalescent COVID-19. The CDR3 runs from the conserved cysteine through the conserved F or W. The D gene is left open where the match is weak. Clone size is given for some rows only: seen once, a few or many times, or a class if the clone is expanded.

.	TRBV7-9	.	14	TRBJ1-6	TGTGCCAGCAGCCAACGGGAACCTAATTCACCCCTCCACTTT	CASSQREPNSPLHF
.	TRBV24-1	few	17	TRBJ2-5	TGTGCCACCAGTGATTCGACAGTCGGAGGGCCGGGAGAGACCCAGTACTTC	CATSDSTVGGPGETQYF
TRBD1	TRBV14	.	15	TRBJ2-2	TGTGCCAGCAGTATAGGACAGGGGCGAACCGGGGAGCTGTTTTTT	CASSIGQGRTGELFF
.	TRBV6-5	.	15	TRBJ2-3	TGTGCCAGCAGTTACTCAGTAGGGGTTGCAGATACGCAGTATTTT	CASSYSVGVADTQYF
.	TRBV14	.	14	TRBJ2-7	TGTGCCAGTAAACTAGCAGTGGGGCCCTACGAGCAGTACTTC	CASKLAVGPYEQYF
.	TRBV5-1	.	15	TRBJ1-1	TGCGCCAGCAGCTTGGCCTTATCTTGGAACACTGAAGCTTTCTTT	CASSLALSWNTEAFF
.	TRBV5-5	.	13	TRBJ1-1	TGTGCCAGCAGCATAACAGGGTTAACTGAAGCTTTCTTT	CASSITGLTEAFF
TRBD1	TRBV19	.	16	TRBJ2-3	TGTGCCAGTAGTCCCCGGGACAGGGGCCCCACAGATACGCAGTATTTT	CASSPRDRGPTDTQYF
.	TRBV12-3/TRBV12-4	.	13	TRBJ2-2	TGTGCCAGCAGTTCCTTGTTGTCCGGGGAGCTGTTTTTT	CASSSLLSGELFF
.	TRBV27	.	16	TRBJ2-7	TGTGCCAGCAGTTTCCTCCCAGGTGGCGATTCCTACGAGCAGTACTTC	CASSFLPGGDSYEQYF
TRBD2	TRBV5-8	once	13	TRBJ2-1	TGTGCCAGTCTAGCGGGAATATACAATGAGCAGTTCTTC	CASLAGIYNEQFF
.	TRBV7-3	.	13	TRBJ1-1	TGTGCCAGCAGCTTACAAATGAACACTGAAGCTTTCTTT	CASSLQMNTEAFF
.	TRBV5-5	.	12	TRBJ2-1	TGTGCCAGCAGCTTTAGTCGGAGGGAGCAGTTCTTC	CASSFSRREQFF
TRBD2	TRBV7-2	.	14	TRBJ2-7	TGTGCCAGCAGCTCTTCTAGCGGCACCTACGAGCAGTACTTC	CASSSSSGTYEQYF
TRBD1	TRBV25-1	.	14	TRBJ2-5	TGTGCCAACACAATAGACAGGGAACAAGAGACCCAGTACTTC	CANTIDREQETQYF
.	TRBV6-5	.	14	TRBJ1-5	TGTGCCAGCTTTGTGGCAGATAGCAATCAGCCCCAGCATTTT	CASFVADSNQPQHF
TRBD1	TRBV28	.	15	TRBJ1-5	TGTGCCAGCAGTCCGCCAGGGGGGAACAATCAGCCCCAGCATTTT	CASSPPGGNNQPQHF
.	TRBV19	.	15	TRBJ1-1	TGTGCCAGTAGTTACGGAGACCCTCGGTTCACTGAAGCTTTCTTT	CASSYGDPRFTEAFF
.	TRBV28	.	15	TRBJ1-1	TGTGCCAGCAGTCCACCGGGGAGGAGGGGCACTGAAGCTTTCTTT	CASSPPGRRGTEAFF
.	TRBV5-1	.	14	TRBJ1-1	TGCGCCAGCAGCTTGGCGTCAGTGAACACTGAAGCTTTCTTT	CASSLASVNTEAFF
TRBD1	TRBV7-2	.	16	TRBJ2-2	TGTGCCAGCAGCTTTTCCGGGACAGCGAACACCGGGGAGCTGTTTTTT	CASSFSGTANTGELFF
.	TRBV6-5	few	14	TRBJ1-5	TGTGCCAGCAGTTACTCTGGGGCCGATCAGCCCCAGCATTTT	CASSYSGADQPQHF
.	TRBV7-9	.	16	TRBJ1-2	TGTGCCAGCACCAAAGCGGGTCTAGCGCTAGGATATGGCTACACCTTC	CASTKAGLALGYGYTF
.	TRBV5-1	few	13	TRBJ2-1	TGCGCCAGCAATGAGGATCGTTGGAATGAGCAGTTCTTC	CASNEDRWNEQFF
.	TRBV5-1	.	16	TRBJ2-3	TGCGCCAGCAGCTTGGATGTTGGGAGCGGCACAGATACGCAGTATTTT	CASSLDVGSGTDTQYF
.	TRBV7-2	.	15	TRBJ1-4	TGTGCCAGCAGCGCCGTAGGGGGAACTAATGAAAAACTGTTTTTT	CASSAVGGTNEKLFF
.	TRBV18	.	13	TRBJ2-3	TGTGCCAGCTCACCAGGGCGGGAAGGTACGCAGTATTTT	CASSPGREGTQYF
TRBD1	TRBV29-1	.	13	TRBJ1-5	TGCAGCGTAGACCTGACAGGGAAACAGCCCCAGCATTTT	CSVDLTGKQPQHF
.	TRBV19	.	16	TRBJ1-3	TGTGCCAGTAGTTACTACAGGGATACCTCTGGAAACACCATATATTTT	CASSYYRDTSGNTIYF
.	TRBV18	.	12	TRBJ2-7	TGTGCCAGCTCACAGGACAGCTACGAGCAGTACTTC	CASSQDSYEQYF
.	TRBV6-6	.	14	TRBJ1-2	TGTGCCAGCAGTCCACGGGTTGAGAACTATGGCTACACCTTC	CASSPRVENYGYTF
TRBD1	TRBV4-1	.	20	TRBJ1-6	TGCGCCAGCAGCCAAGATGTGGGGACAGGGGGTTTTTCCTATAATTCACCCCTCCACTTT	CASSQDVGTGGFSYNSPLHF
.	TRBV7-2	.	13	TRBJ2-5	TGTGCCAGCAGCTTCGGGATCAGAGAGACCCAGTACTTC	CASSFGIRETQYF
TRBD2	TRBV7-2	.	16	TRBJ2-2	TGTGCCAGCAGCGGTCTAGCGGGAGCGAACACCGGGGAGCTGTTTTTT	CASSGLAGANTGELFF
.	TRBV4-1	.	16	TRBJ2-1	TGCGCCAGCAGCCAAGAGCGGGGAAGCTCCTACAATGAGCAGTTCTTC	CASSQERGSSYNEQFF
.	TRBV20-1	.	10	TRBJ1-1	TGCAGTGCTGGGACACCTGAAGCTTTCTTT	CSAGTPEAFF
TRBD1	TRBV5-1	.	16	TRBJ1-1	TGCGCCAGCAGCTGGGGGACAGGGGGCGTTAGCCCTGAAGCTTTCTTT	CASSWGTGGVSPEAFF
.	TRBV6-5	.	12	TRBJ2-7	TGTGCCACCCGGGACACAACCTACGAGCAGTACTTC	CATRDTTYEQYF
.	TRBV7-9	.	12	TRBJ1-1	TGTGCCAGCAGCAGAACATTAACTGAAGCTTTCTTT	CASSRTLTEAFF
.	TRBV10-3	once	17	TRBJ2-3	TGTGCCATCAGTGAGTCGTCTGACAGTGGGAGCACAGATACGCAGTATTTT	CAISESSDSGSTDTQYF
.	TRBV5-4	.	15	TRBJ2-6	TGTGCCAGCAGCTTGGGGGGGGCTGGGGCCAACGTCCTGACTTTC	CASSLGGAGANVLTF
.	TRBV5-4	.	12	TRBJ2-7	TGTGCCAGCAGCTCGGCGGCCCACGAGCAGTACTTC	CASSSAAHEQYF
TRBD1	TRBV27	.	14	TRBJ1-1	TGTGCCAGCAGTCTAAGGACAGGGCTCACTGAAGCTTTCTTT	CASSLRTGLTEAFF
.	TRBV7-3	.	15	TRBJ1-5	TGTGCCAGCAGCCGTACCTCGGGAAAAAATCAGCCCCAGCATTTT	CASSRTSGKNQPQHF
TRBD1	TRBV29-1	.	15	TRBJ2-3	TGCAGCGTTATAACACAGGGGGCGATAACAGATACGCAGTATTTT	CSVITQGAITDTQYF
TRBD1	TRBV7-2	.	15	TRBJ2-1	TGTGCCAGCAGCCCCCGGGACAGGGTCGTGAATGAGCAGTTCTTC	CASSPRDRVVNEQFF
TRBD2	TRBV6-1	.	17	TRBJ2-7	TGTGCCAGCAGTGAAGCGGGGGCTAGCGGGTATACCCACGAGCAGTACTTC	CASSEAGASGYTHEQYF
.	TRBV21-1	.	22	TRBJ1-4	TGTGCCAGCAGCGCAGGTGGACAGCCCGGACCGTTATTGCGGCGGACTAATGAAAAACTGTTTTTT	CASSAGGQPGPLLRRTNEKLFF
.	TRBV19	.	13	TRBJ2-2	TGTGCCAGTAGTTCTCTCAACACCGGGGAGCTGTTTTTT	CASSSLNTGELFF
TRBD1	TRBV6-2/TRBV6-3	.	15	TRBJ1-2	TGTGCCAGCAGTTTTCGGACAGGGGCTAACTATGGCTACACCTTC	CASSFRTGANYGYTF
TRBD1	TRBV27	.	13	TRBJ1-2	TGTGCCAGCAGTTTCGGGACAGGCAGTCGCTACACCTTC	CASSFGTGSRYTF
.	TRBV20-1	.	16	TRBJ2-1	TGCAGTGCTAGTAGAGTTCTAGCGATCTCCTACAATGAGCAGTTCTTC	CSASRVLAISYNEQFF
TRBD1	TRBV11-2	.	17	TRBJ2-7	TGTGCCAGCAGCTTAGGGGGGTCCGTGACAGGGGGCTACGAGCAGTACTTC	CASSLGGSVTGGYEQYF
.	TRBV7-2	.	14	TRBJ2-2	TGTGCCAGCAGCCGTAGCGGGAACACCGGGGAGCTGTTTTTT	CASSRSGNTGELFF
.	TRBV6-5	.	15	TRBJ1-3	TGTGCCAGCAGCCGACAGGCCCGCTCTGGAAACACCATATATTTT	CASSRQARSGNTIYF
TRBD1	TRBV5-1	.	15	TRBJ1-4	TGCGCCAGCAGCGCCCTGGGGACAGGGGGTGAAAAACTGTTTTTT	CASSALGTGGEKLFF
.	TRBV10-3	once	14	TRBJ2-3	TGTGCCATCAGTGGAGGACAGTCCACAGATACGCAGTATTTT	CAISGGQSTDTQYF
.	TRBV19	.	15	TRBJ2-1	TGTGCCAGTAGTATATTCGGGAGCTCCTACAATGAGCAGTTCTTC	CASSIFGSSYNEQFF
TRBD1	TRBV6-1	.	12	TRBJ1-5	TGTGCCAGCAGTGAAAGGACAGGGGACCAGCATTTT	CASSERTGDQHF